A selection of T cell receptor beta chains follows, all from one sample in a study of T cells in Graves' hyperthyroidism and ophthalmopathy. MiXCR, run by TCRdb on the multiplex PCR reads, gives a single entry per CDR3 protein. The table includes 350,000 or so distinct CDR3 sequences, 15% to 20% detected once. Specimen: blood. The receptors here all came from a woman aged 45-65 years with Graves' hyperthyroidism. Both conserved end residues are part of each CDR3. Each record gives: J gene, clone size, D gene, V gene, CDR3 length, CDR3 DNA, CDR3 protein. The D gene is left open where the match is weak. Size is omitted from some rows. Given values are once, few, many or a class for expanded clones.

TRBJ2-1,many,.,TRBV29-1,11,TGCAGCGCCCGGGAGCCCCATGAGCAGTTCTTC,CSAREPHEQFF
TRBJ1-3,few,.,TRBV5-1,15,TGCGCCAGCAGCCACGGCGGGAGTGAAGAAAACACCATATATTTT,CASSHGGSEENTIYF
TRBJ1-2,.,.,TRBV9,14,TGTGCCAGCAGCCCAAACGGGGCCGTTGATGGCTACACCTTC,CASSPNGAVDGYTF
TRBJ2-2,.,TRBD2,TRBV4-1,17,TGCGCCAGCAGCCAAGAAGGGGCGGGAGTGGCCACCGGGGAGCTGTTTTTT,CASSQEGAGVATGELFF
TRBJ1-2,.,.,TRBV20-1,14,TGCAGGACCTCGGGGGATTTTATGCTATATGGCTACACCTTC,CRTSGDFMLYGYTF
TRBJ2-2,few,.,TRBV6-5,15,TGTGCCAGCAGTTGGTGGGCGGGGAACACCGGGGAGCTGTTTTTT,CASSWWAGNTGELFF
TRBJ2-1,.,TRBD2,TRBV15,13,TGTGCCACTGGGACTAGCGGAGGTTATGAGCAGTTCTTC,CATGTSGGYEQFF
TRBJ2-3,many,.,TRBV11-2,12,TGTGCCAGCAGCTACCAGTCGGATACGCAGTATTTT,CASSYQSDTQYF
TRBJ2-5,many,TRBD2,TRBV5-1,18,TGCGCCAGCAGCTTGGTTCCTTCTAGCGGAACGCTCCAAGAGACCCAGTACTTC,CASSLVPSSGTLQETQYF
TRBJ1-5,few,TRBD1,TRBV28,18,TGTGCCAGCAGTAGGGACAGGGGGTTTTTAGTGGGCAATCAGCCCCAGCATTTT,CASSRDRGFLVGNQPQHF
TRBJ1-1,few,.,TRBV28,16,TGTGCCAGCAGTTTCAACAGTCGCCCCATGAACACTGAAGCTTTCTTT,CASSFNSRPMNTEAFF
TRBJ2-1,many,TRBD2,TRBV28,20,TGTGCCAGCAGTTTTGGGGGCCCATTTTCCGGGACTAGCGGTTACAATGAGCAGTTCTTC,CASSFGGPFSGTSGYNEQFF
TRBJ1-5,many,TRBD1,TRBV27,14,TGTGCCAGCAGTCCGGGACAGGACGATCAGCCCCAGCATTTT,CASSPGQDDQPQHF
TRBJ1-1,few,.,TRBV20-1,15,TGCAGTGCTAGATCAAGCGGTCTGGGGGGGCCTGAAGCTTTCTTT,CSARSSGLGGPEAFF
TRBJ1-2,few,.,TRBV7-8,16,TGTGCCAGCAGCTTAGCTGTTTCGCCAGATTTCTATGGCTACACCTTC,CASSLAVSPDFYGYTF
TRBJ2-7,many,.,TRBV2,14,TGTGCCAGCAGTGAAGAGTACCTCTCCTACGAGCAGTACTTC,CASSEEYLSYEQYF
TRBJ2-1,few,.,TRBV20-1,16,TGCAGTGCTAGGTCTCCCCGAGAGAAGGTGGGGGGTGAGCAGTTCTTC,CSARSPREKVGGEQFF
TRBJ2-5,many,.,TRBV3-1,11,TGTGCCAGCAGCCGCCGGGAGACCCAGTACTTC,CASSRRETQYF
TRBJ2-2,.,.,TRBV7-2,14,TGTGCCAGCAGCTTTTTACAGGTTACCGGGGAGCTGTTTTTT,CASSFLQVTGELFF
TRBJ1-5,many,.,TRBV2,13,TGTGCCAGCAGTGAGTCCCAACGATTAGCCCAGCATTTT,CASSESQRLAQHF
TRBJ2-7,.,.,TRBV19,13,TGTGCCAGTAGGGGGATCGGGGTGAGCGAGCAGTACTTC,CASRGIGVSEQYF
TRBJ1-2,few,.,TRBV6-5,19,TGTGCCAGCAGTTACTCGATCAGAATGACCAGAGGGGAAAACTATGGCTACACCTTC,CASSYSIRMTRGENYGYTF
TRBJ2-3,.,TRBD2,TRBV4-2,15,TGTGCCAGCAGTCCACTAGCGGGTCACGCAGATACGCAGTATTTT,CASSPLAGHADTQYF
TRBJ2-2,few,.,TRBV15,13,TGTGCCACCAGCAGCGAGGGGGCCGGGGAGCTGTTTTTT,CATSSEGAGELFF
TRBJ2-5,.,TRBD2,TRBV5-1,16,TGCGCCAGCAGCTCGGGACTAGCGGGGTTCCAAGAGACCCAGTACTTC,CASSSGLAGFQETQYF
TRBJ2-3,few,.,TRBV7-9,16,TGTGCCAGCAGCTTAGCGCTTGGGGGTAGCACAGATACGCAGTATTTT,CASSLALGGSTDTQYF
TRBJ2-7,many,.,TRBV2,15,TGTGCCAGCAGTGACGGGGCAGGGATTCCCTACGAGCAGTACTTC,CASSDGAGIPYEQYF
TRBJ1-1,.,.,TRBV10-3,11,TGTGCCATGCGGGAGAACACTGAAGCTTTCTTT,CAMRENTEAFF
TRBJ2-1,many,.,TRBV3-1,13,TGTGCCAGCAGCCGAGGGACCTACAATGAGCAGTTCTTC,CASSRGTYNEQFF
TRBJ2-3,many,TRBD2,TRBV28,14,TGTGCCAGCAATAGAGCGGGGGCGGTCGATACGCAGTATTTT,CASNRAGAVDTQYF
TRBJ2-1,few,TRBD1,TRBV13,16,TGTGCCAGCAGCCCCAAGGGGACAGGGGCCTACAATGAGCAGTTCTTC,CASSPKGTGAYNEQFF
TRBJ2-3,few,.,TRBV5-8,13,TGTGCCAGCAGCCGACGGAACACAGATACGCAGTATTTT,CASSRRNTDTQYF
TRBJ1-5,many,TRBD1,TRBV6-1,15,TGTGCCAGCATTCCCGGGACAGGGAACAATCAGCCCCAGCATTTT,CASIPGTGNNQPQHF
TRBJ1-1,many,.,TRBV3-1,16,TGTGCCAGCAGCCAGCGAGGGGGGGGCGCGGACACTGAAGCTTTCTTT,CASSQRGGGADTEAFF
TRBJ1-1,.,.,TRBV2,13,TGTGCCAGCATGGAGGGACGGAACACTGAAGCTTTCTTT,CASMEGRNTEAFF
TRBJ2-1,few,.,TRBV6-1,11,TGTGCCAGCAGGTCCGTGGATGAGCAGTTCTTC,CASRSVDEQFF
TRBJ2-3,many,TRBD1,TRBV6-1,15,TGTGCCAGCAGTGGACCCGGGACAGCGACAGATACGCAGTATTTT,CASSGPGTATDTQYF
TRBJ2-1,.,.,TRBV5-1,17,TGCGCCGGCAGCCCCTCGAGCCTTCGCGGAGCCTACAATGAGCAGTTCTTC,CAGSPSSLRGAYNEQFF
TRBJ2-1,.,TRBD1,TRBV12-3/TRBV12-4,16,TGTGCCAGCAGTTCCCCCCGGGACAGGGCCTACAATGAGCAGTTCTTC,CASSSPRDRAYNEQFF
TRBJ2-5,many,TRBD2,TRBV28,16,TGTGCCAGCAGTTTAGGGACTAGCAGCGACCAAGAGACCCAGTACTTC,CASSLGTSSDQETQYF